Presented here are 19 T cell receptor beta chains from one specimen sequenced in a study of T-cell memory formation after mild COVID-19. Via MiXCR, TCRdb re-called the 5' RACE reads, giving one row per CDR3 protein. Altogether about 130,000 distinct CDR3 sequences are present, about 6% being singletons, with the ten largest covering 2% to 2.5%. Sample: PBMCs or a T cell subset sorted from them (not recorded which). Source of these receptors: an adult woman who had mild COVID-19 (a few samples of this study predate the infection). Cell type and time point are not known.

This chain connects TRBV7-6 to TRBJ2-2; D could derive from TRBD1 or TRBD2 (5 bases each). The germline V and J ends were trimmed by 1 base and 2 bases, with 14 bases remaining between them. Germline V lookup: CDR1 SGHVS, CDR2 FNYEAQ. The CDR3 is 17 residues long. CDR3 DNA sequence: TGTGCCAGCAGCTTAGTGGGGTCTGGGACCAACACCGGGGAGCTGTTTTTT. This sequence encodes CASSLVGSGTNTGELFF.

This clonotype was seen only a few times. The J gene is TRBJ2-3, the V gene TRBV12-3 or TRBV12-4; D possibly corresponds to TRBD2 (6 bases). CDR3 length equals 15 residues. Trimming took 7 bases from V and 2 from J, leaving 16 bases between them. CDR3 DNA sequence: TGTGCCAGCATCAGAGGGGCGGGGCTCACAGATACGCAGTATTTT. This gives the protein CASIRGAGLTDTQYF.

In this sample, this clonotype turned up many times. CDR3 protein: CASSLTETGFHGYTF. CDR3 sequence (DNA): TGTGCCAGCAGTTTAACCGAAACAGGGTTCCATGGCTACACCTTC. The gene calls are TRBV12-3 or TRBV12-4 and TRBJ1-2; D perhaps matches TRBD1 (6 bases). CDR3 length: 15 residues. V was cut by 2 bases and J by 6 bases, with 16 bases left in between.

The J gene is TRBJ2-3, the V gene TRBV12-3 or TRBV12-4; the D is unclear. The better agreement between TRBJ1-5 and the DNA end casts doubt on the J call. The length of the CDR3 is 11 residues. DNA of the CDR3: TGTGCCAGCAGTTTGGGCGATACGCAGCATTTT. This sequence encodes CASSLGDTQHF.

This CDR3 reads CASSAGTGRTEAFF. CDR3 in DNA: TGTGCCAGCAGCGCCGGGACAGGGAGGACTGAAGCTTTCTTT. V and J are TRBV7-3 and TRBJ1-1, with 9 bases identical to TRBD1. Germline values: CDR1 SGHTA, CDR2 FQGTGA. The CDR3 length is 14 residues. The junction had 6 bases not matched to a gene; V was cut back by 5 bases and J by 5 bases.

In its sample, this clonotype was seen many times. V gene TRBV28 combines with J gene TRBJ2-1, with 9 positions matching TRBD1. The V segment lost 8 bases and the J segment 4 bases; nucleotides outside the gene matches: 3. The germline CDR1 and CDR2 sequences are MDHEN and SYDVKM. This CDR3 has 13 amino acids. In DNA form, the CDR3 reads TGTGCCAGCTGGGGACAGGGTTACAATGAGCAGTTCTTC. Translation gives CASWGQGYNEQFF.

This clonotype has a handful of counts. The rearrangement uses TRBV4-2 and TRBJ2-5, with 7 bases that match TRBD2. After removal of 1 base from V and 4 bases from J, the junction contained 9 bases not matched to a gene. This CDR3 has 16 amino acids. Germline CDR1 and CDR2: LGHNA and YNFKEQ. The CDR3: CASSQVGGYSGETQYF. CDR3 DNA: TGTGCCAGCAGCCAAGTGGGGGGGTATAGCGGAGAGACCCAGTACTTC.

In its sample, this clonotype was seen a few times. The V call is TRBV3-1, the J call TRBJ2-3; 9 bases line up with TRBD1. The germline V gene encodes CDR1 LGHDT and CDR2 YNNKEL (reference sequence). The ends lost 0 bases at V and 10 bases at J; junction bases unmatched: 14. The CDR3 extends over 17 amino acids. The CDR3: CASSQETWTGAPNAQYF. The DNA for the CDR3 is TGTGCCAGCAGCCAAGAGACTTGGACAGGGGCTCCTAACGCGCAGTATTTT.

Written as DNA, the CDR3 is TGTGCCACCAGCAGAGATAGTCGTGGCTACACCTTC. This encodes CATSRDSRGYTF. The chain couples TRBV15 to TRBJ1-2; D is unclear. CDR1 and CDR2 from the germline V gene are LNHNV and YYDKDF (reference sequence). The V end lost 0 bases, the J end lost 7 bases, and 6 bases lay between the germline ends. The CDR3 has 12 amino acids.

The sample holds a few counts of this clonotype. The rearrangement joins TRBV18 to TRBJ2-1, with TRBD2 identical over 10 bases. With V trimmed by 4 bases and J by 6 bases, 15 bases remained unmatched. The germline V gene encodes CDR1 KGHSH and CDR2 LQKENI. CDR3 length: 18 amino acids. The CDR3 reads CASSLSTQSGRGINEQFF. For the CDR3, the DNA is TGTGCCAGCTCACTCTCAACTCAAAGCGGGAGGGGTATCAATGAGCAGTTCTTC.

This clonotype occurred many times. The chain uses TRBV5-1 and TRBJ1-2; D gene ambiguous. This CDR3 has 13 residues. The V end lost 0 bases, the J end lost 12 bases, and 15 bases lay between the germline ends. Per the germline V gene, CDR1 is SGHRS and CDR2 is YFSETQ. The CDR3 region has the DNA TGCGCCAGCAGCTTGGGAGTTGGAGATATTAACACCTTC. Translation gives CASSLGVGDINTF.

The CDR3 nucleotides are TGTGCCAGCAGTTTAGGGGGAGGACAGGGGTATGGCTACACCTTC. Translating gives CASSLGGGQGYGYTF. The rearrangement joins TRBV6-5 to TRBJ1-2; 9 nucleotides line up with TRBD1. Per the germline V gene, CDR1 is MNHEY and CDR2 is SVGAGI. The CDR3 runs to 15 residues. J was trimmed by 5 bases and V by 4 bases; bases with no gene match: 8.

This clonotype was picked up a small number of times. The chain carries TRBV9 and TRBJ1-4; D possibly corresponds to TRBD1 (6 bases). Trimming shortened V by 2 bases and J by 3 bases, and 11 bases separated the two germline ends. CDR1 is SGDLS, CDR2 YYNGEE, per germline. The CDR3 length is 15 residues. The CDR3 protein is CASSVRDTSNEKLFF. Written as DNA, the CDR3 is TGTGCCAGCAGCGTTCGGGACACCTCTAATGAAAAACTGTTTTTT.

This clonotype has more than one count but fewer than ten. This chain joins TRBV19 and TRBJ2-5; D assignment may be TRBD1 or TRBD2 (7 bases each). CDR1 and CDR2 from the germline V gene are LNHDA and SQIVND (reference sequence). There are 14 residues in the CDR3. The V end lost 6 bases, the J end lost 1 base, and 12 bases lay between the germline ends. The CDR3 DNA reads as TGTGCCAGTAGAGCGGGACAGCCCCAAGAGACCCAGTACTTC. This gives the protein CASRAGQPQETQYF.

This clonotype has at least ten counts. The chain has TRBV29-1 and TRBJ1-1; the D gene is possibly TRBD1 (6 bases). The V gene lost 1 base and the J gene lost 0 bases, with 12 bases spanning the gap. From germline, CDR1 is SQVTM and CDR2 ANQGSEA. The CDR3 spans 15 residues. The CDR3 nucleotides are TGCAGCGTTGAAGCACCGGGACACTTGAACACTGAAGCTTTCTTT. Translation gives CSVEAPGHLNTEAFF.

The chain uses TRBV20-1 and TRBJ2-5; the D gene could be TRBD1 or TRBD2 (5 bases each). The CDR3 covers 13 residues. Germline V lookup: CDR1 DFQATT, CDR2 SNEGSKA (reference sequence). Trimming removed 5 bases from V and 5 bases from J, with 15 bases in between. The CDR3 loop reads CSAVWGPPETQYF. CDR3 in DNA: TGCAGTGCTGTTTGGGGACCCCCGGAGACCCAGTACTTC.

This clonotype was observed a handful of times. V and J are TRBV5-5 and TRBJ2-1; the D is unclear. V lost 5 bases and J 5 bases, leaving 17 bases between the germline ends. The CDR3 has 15 amino acids. Germline-derived CDR1 and CDR2 are SGHKS and YYEKEE (reference sequence). CDR3 in DNA: TGTGCCAGCAGTTTTGGCACCTACAGCGACAATGAGCAGTTCTTC. Protein sequence: CASSFGTYSDNEQFF.

This clonotype has ten or more counts. V gene TRBV7-9 combines with J gene TRBJ1-2; D gene uncertain. CDR3 length equals 13 residues. Per the germline V gene, CDR1 is SEHNR and CDR2 is FQNEAQ (reference sequence). V was pared by 3 bases and J by 1 base, with 6 bases between. In nucleotides, the CDR3 is TGTGCCAGCAGCTTGGGTCTTAACTATGGCTACACCTTC. Translating it yields CASSLGLNYGYTF.

This clonotype has a handful of counts. The chain uses TRBV3-1 and TRBJ1-1; D gene unclear. This CDR3 is built from 12 residues. V gave up 6 bases and J gave up 8 bases, with 13 bases separating them. Germline loops: CDR1 LGHDT, CDR2 YNNKEL (reference sequence). CDR3 coding DNA: TGTGCCAGCAGGTCAGCTAGCGAGGAAGCTTTCTTT. Translation: CASRSASEEAFF.